The present TCR beta chain was sequenced within a study of shared clonotypes between healthy human individuals. General study findings and limits: The study drew on few donors, limiting represented genetic and exposure-history diversity.

Original processing notes: Filtering was not the same, since immunoSEQ gave junction-only sequences without quality scores. Sequencing used immunoSEQ multiplex PCR; TCRdb keeps in-frame clones, though not all of them. The V and J calls and the clone size are those of that table, but D and trimming were determined from the DNA. The data hold about 2 million clones, with approximately 94% observed a single time. Positive CCR7 selection of CD45RO-negative cells yielded the naive CD8 cells, and terminally differentiated effector memory CD45RA+ cells were excluded. All participating donors were Caucasian adults from Nashville, Tennessee. The CDR3 is made up of 15 amino acids. Germline assignment: CDR1 MGHRA and CDR2 YSYEKL. The ends were cut back, 6 bases at V and 9 bases at J, with 24 bases in the middle. This clone appeared once. Its cognate antigen is unknown.

The sample comprised naive CD8+ T cells sorted from blood. The genes are TRBV4-1 and TRBJ2-7, with D perhaps TRBD1 (5 bases). This TCR was sampled from a man aged 18 to 29 in good health. The CDR3 nucleotides read TGCGCCAGCAGTTCAGGGCCTTCAGAAGCCCCCGTGCAGTACTTC. Its translation: CASSSGPSEAPVQYF.